This is a list of T cell receptor beta chains from one sample in a study of cytomegalovirus exposure and HLA in healthy donors. Clones were read by immunoSEQ multiplex PCR, and TCRdb kept only the in-frame ones, dropping some. This table holds around 100,000 clones, 70% to 80% found once. Specimen: PBMCs. The source of these receptors is a woman aged 18-29 years in good health and CMV-seropositive. The CDR3 runs from the conserved cysteine through the conserved F or W. D genes are given only for firm matches. The listing skips clone size in some rows; elsewhere it reads once, few, many or a size class.

NA | TRBJ1-5 | TRBV6-4 | NA | CASSDSGGNQPQHF | TGTGCCAGCAGTGACAGTGGGGGGAATCAGCCCCAGCATTTT
NA | TRBJ2-7 | TRBV7-2 | TRBD1 | CASSLGTGAYEQYF | TGTGCCAGCAGCCTCGGGACAGGGGCTTACGAGCAGTACTTC
once | TRBJ2-7 | TRBV10-3 | NA | CAISYGGPSYEQYF | TGTGCCATCAGTTACGGGGGGCCTTCCTACGAGCAGTACTTC
NA | TRBJ2-5 | TRBV6-1 | NA | CASSDHSQETQYF | TGTGCCAGCAGTGACCATAGTCAAGAGACCCAGTACTTC
NA | TRBJ1-2 | TRBV6-6 | TRBD1 | CASSYTGEYGYTF | TGTGCCAGCAGTTACACAGGGGAATATGGCTACACCTTC
NA | TRBJ1-1 | TRBV27 | TRBD1 | CASSSHRGDTEAFF | TGTGCCAGCAGTTCCCACAGGGGTGACACTGAAGCTTTCTTT
NA | TRBJ2-7 | TRBV2 | NA | CASSRGRLVRYEQYF | TGTGCCAGCAGTCGAGGGAGACTAGTAAGGTACGAGCAGTACTTC
NA | TRBJ1-4 | TRBV4-2 | TRBD1 | CASSPSLGGNNGKLFF | TGTGCCAGCAGCCCCTCCTTAGGGGGCAATAATGGAAAACTGTTTTTT
NA | TRBJ1-1 | TRBV6-5 | NA | CASSPPDSLNTEAFF | TGTGCCAGCAGTCCACCCGACAGCTTGAACACTGAAGCTTTCTTT
few | TRBJ2-1 | TRBV4-1 | TRBD2 | CASSHGRLAGISYNEQFF | TGCGCCAGCAGCCACGGTAGACTAGCGGGTATCTCCTACAATGAGCAGTTCTTC
NA | TRBJ2-5 | TRBV14 | NA | CASSQDREYQETQYF | TGTGCCAGCAGCCAAGATCGAGAGTACCAAGAGACCCAGTACTTC
NA | TRBJ1-5 | TRBV6-5 | NA | CASSSYGFGQPQHF | TGTGCCAGCAGTTCCTACGGGTTTGGTCAGCCCCAGCATTTT
NA | TRBJ2-7 | TRBV11-2 | NA | CASSLVHWQGRSYEQYF | TGTGCCAGCAGCTTAGTTCATTGGCAGGGGCGATCCTACGAGCAGTACTTC
NA | TRBJ2-5 | TRBV28 | NA | CASAGTEETQYF | TGTGCCAGCGCGGGGACGGAAGAGACCCAGTACTTC
NA | TRBJ1-6 | TRBV30 | TRBD1 | CAWVGQGNSPLHF | TGTGCCTGGGTCGGACAGGGCAATTCACCCCTCCACTTT
NA | TRBJ2-7 | TRBV27 | TRBD2 | CASSLYSGSTYEQYF | TGTGCCAGCAGTTTATATAGCGGGAGTACCTACGAGCAGTACTTC
NA | TRBJ1-4 | TRBV11-2 | NA | CASSRRDVTNEKLFF | TGTGCCAGCAGCCGGCGGGATGTTACTAATGAAAAACTGTTTTTT
NA | TRBJ1-4 | TRBV9 | TRBD1 | CASSVSGGSEKLFF | TGTGCCAGCAGCGTATCAGGGGGCAGTGAAAAACTGTTTTTT
NA | TRBJ2-1 | TRBV28 | NA | CASSPDRPSSYNEQFF | TGTGCCAGCAGTCCTGACAGACCGAGCTCCTACAATGAGCAGTTCTTC
NA | TRBJ1-5 | TRBV21-1 | NA | CASSEKGRAHFSNQPQHF | TGTGCCAGCAGTGAAAAGGGCAGGGCCCACTTTAGCAATCAGCCCCAGCATTTT
NA | TRBJ2-1 | TRBV7-3 | TRBD2 | CASRGTSGSNEQFF | TGTGCCAGCAGGGGGACTAGCGGGAGTAATGAGCAGTTCTTC
once | TRBJ1-2 | TRBV6-1 | TRBD1 | CASSALTTGNYGYTF | TGTGCCAGCAGTGCCCTCACGACAGGGAACTATGGCTACACCTTC
once | TRBJ2-3 | TRBV9 | NA | CASSVSGGPTDTQYF | TGTGCCAGCAGCGTATCTGGAGGACCCACAGATACGCAGTATTTT
once | TRBJ1-2 | TRBV10-3 | TRBD1 | CAISESRAGGAPLYGYTF | TGTGCCATCAGTGAGTCAAGGGCAGGGGGTGCTCCTCTCTATGGCTACACCTTC